The 22 T cell receptor beta chains below come from one sample, sequenced in a study of blood T cell repertoires in COVID-19. Method: immunoSEQ multiplex PCR; TCRdb's copy keeps in-frame clones and lacks some. The table includes roughly 250,000 clones, about 85% detected once. The sample comprised PBMCs or T cells enriched from blood (not recorded which). The receptor source for this set is a woman aged 45-65 years who had recovered from COVID-19.

This clone came up once. The rearrangement uses TRBV29-1 and TRBJ2-7; 8 nucleotides match TRBD2. The germline V gene encodes CDR1 SQVTM and CDR2 ANQGSEA. This CDR3 has 15 amino acids. V shed 7 bases and J 7 bases; nucleotides not matched to a gene: 18. CDR3 amino acids: CSAVRDAGGAGEQYF. DNA of the CDR3: TGCAGCGCCGTCCGGGACGCGGGGGGAGCGGGGGAGCAGTACTTC.

The CDR3 DNA sequence: TGTGCCAGCAGCTTAATGGTTGGACTTTTATCATACAATGAGCAGTTCTTC. Protein sequence: CASSLMVGLLSYNEQFF. This chain links TRBV13 with TRBJ2-1; D possibly corresponds to TRBD2 (5 bases). This CDR3 has 17 residues. Germline V gene data show CDR1 as PRHDT and CDR2 as FYEKMQ (reference sequence). Between the trimmed V and J ends, which lost 2 bases and 4 bases, there was a span of 18 bases.

V gene TRBV30 combines with J gene TRBJ2-7, with 7 bases fitting TRBD2. Trimming took 4 bases from V and 3 from J; bases not matched to a gene: 18. The CDR3 sequence is 17 residues long. Germline CDR1 GTSNPN, CDR2 SVGIG (reference sequence). The CDR3 spells CAWMDLGTAGEVYEQYF. As DNA, the CDR3 is TGTGCCTGGATGGATCTGGGCACGGCGGGAGAGGTCTACGAGCAGTACTTC. Variable domain in full (rest from reference TRBV30 and TRBJ2-7): SQTIHQWPATLVQPVGSPLSLECTVEGTSNPNLYWYRQAAGRGLQLLFYSVGIGQISSEVPQNLSASRPQDRQFILSSKKLLLSDSGFYLCAWMDLGTAGEVYEQYFGPGTRLTVT.

The CDR3 DNA follows: TGCGCCAGCAGCCTTGGAGCGGGAGTGTCCTACGAGCAGTACTTC. Translated, it gives CASSLGAGVSYEQYF. The chain is built from TRBV4-1 and TRBJ2-7; 8 bases are shared with TRBD2. CDR1 is MGHRA, CDR2 YSYEKL, per germline. CDR3 length: 15 residues. The trim removed 4 bases at V and 1 base at J, leaving 6 bases unmatched.

The rearrangement joins TRBV9 to TRBJ1-2; D unresolved. CDR1 and CDR2 (germline): SGDLS, YYNGEE. Trimming took off 3 bases at V and 4 bases at J, with 13 bases between the two ends. The CDR3 sequence is 14 residues long. The CDR3 protein is CASSGLSGIYGYTF. The CDR3 bases are TGTGCCAGCAGCGGACTCTCCGGGATCTATGGCTACACCTTC.

The chain recombines TRBV11-3 with TRBJ2-1; D possibly corresponds to TRBD2 (5 bases). The germline gives CDR1 SGHNT, CDR2 YENEEA. CDR3 length: 14 amino acids. V was trimmed by 6 bases and J by 6 bases, leaving 15 bases between them. In DNA form, the CDR3 reads TGTGCCAGCAGTCACTACCGGGATTCCAATGAGCAGTTCTTC. Translation: CASSHYRDSNEQFF.

The V gene is TRBV6-2 or TRBV6-3, the J gene TRBJ2-2; 16 bases line up with TRBD2. The CDR3 spans 19 residues. J lost 2 bases, V lost 2 bases, and 5 bases had no gene match. CDR1 MNHEY and CDR2 SVGEGT come from the germline V gene. DNA for the CDR3: TGTGCCAGCAGTTACCCCGGGACTAGCGGGAGGGCAAACACCGGGGAGCTGTTTTTT. Translating gives CASSYPGTSGRANTGELFF.

The chain recombines TRBV28 with TRBJ2-5; D uncertain. Germline lookup yields CDR1 MDHEN and CDR2 SYDVKM. This CDR3 has 11 amino acids. V was clipped by 2 bases and J by 5 bases, with 3 bases between them. The CDR3 DNA is TGTGCCAGCAGTTTACGGGAGACCCAGTACTTC. Translated, it gives CASSLRETQYF.

This chain joins TRBV5-8 and TRBJ1-2; the match to TRBD1 covers 7 bases. CDR3 length: 13 amino acids. V was clipped by 2 bases and J by 2 bases; unmatched bases: 0. CDR1 and CDR2 from the germline V gene are SGHTS and YDEGEE. Here the CDR3 DNA reads TGTGCCAGCAGCTTACAGGGGAACTATGGCTACACCTTC. It specifies CASSLQGNYGYTF.

The genes are TRBV6-5 and TRBJ1-1; 8 bases match TRBD1. V lost 6 bases, J lost 1 base, and 7 bases stayed unmatched. CDR3 size: 15 residues. CDR1 and CDR2 (germline): MNHEY, SVGAGI. Written as DNA, the CDR3 is TGTGCCAGCAGGCCGGGGACAGGAAGGAACACTGAAGCTTTCTTT. The encoded protein is CASRPGTGRNTEAFF.

The chain carries TRBV19 and TRBJ2-1; TRBD1 is a possible D gene (6 bases). V lost 0 bases to trimming and J lost 2 bases, with 14 bases between them. Per the germline V gene, CDR1 is LNHDA and CDR2 is SQIVND (reference sequence). CDR3 size: 17 residues. The CDR3 coding sequence is TGTGCCAGTAGTATAGATCCAGGGACACCAGCCTACAATGAGCAGTTCTTC. Translating it yields CASSIDPGTPAYNEQFF.

The chain carries TRBV7-2 and TRBJ1-5; perhaps TRBD1 as D (5 bases). With 1 base removed from V and 2 bases from J, the gap between germline ends came to 9 bases. Germline values: CDR1 SGHTA, CDR2 FQGNSA. CDR3 length equals 15 residues. CDR3 DNA sequence: TGTGCCAGCAGCTTAGAAGGGGTGGGCAATCAGCCCCAGCATTTT. Protein sequence: CASSLEGVGNQPQHF.

This sequence joins TRBV19 and TRBJ1-5; D is possibly TRBD1 (6 bases). There are 14 residues in the CDR3. The V gene lost 6 bases and the J gene lost 2 bases, with 11 bases spanning the gap. Germline V CDR1 and CDR2: LNHDA, SQIVND (reference sequence). In DNA form, the CDR3 reads TGTGCCAGTAGCTACAGGGTTGGCAATCAGCCCCAGCATTTT. Amino acids: CASSYRVGNQPQHF.

This clone was counted once. The chain is built from TRBV3-1 (or the pseudogene TRBV3-2) and TRBJ2-1, with D perhaps TRBD2 (5 bases). CDR1 and CDR2 from the germline V gene are LGHDT and YNNKEL (reference sequence). The CDR3 length is 15 residues. V was cut by 4 bases and J by 1 base, with 11 bases left in between. The CDR3 here is CASSRAGTSYNEQFF. CDR3 bases: TGTGCCAGCAGCCGTGCGGGTACATCCTACAATGAGCAGTTCTTC.

This clone came up once. The CDR3 loop reads CASSPPRGVGETQYF. For the CDR3, the DNA is TGTGCCAGCAGCCCGCCCCGGGGTGTTGGAGAGACCCAGTACTTC. The rearrangement links TRBV7-6 to TRBJ2-5; perhaps TRBD2 as D (5 bases). The CDR3 has 15 amino acids. Germline V gives CDR1 SGHVS, CDR2 FNYEAQ. V lost 5 bases and J 4 bases, leaving 17 bases between the germline ends.

The CDR3 DNA reads as TGTGCCAGCAGCTCCTTTGAGGGCGCTGAAGCTTTCTTT. This gives the protein CASSSFEGAEAFF. The V call is TRBV7-2, the J call TRBJ1-1; D uncertain. Germline CDR1 and CDR2: SGHTA and FQGNSA. V was pared by 4 bases and J by 6 bases, with 12 bases between. This CDR3 region has 13 residues.

The chain couples TRBV7-2 to TRBJ2-5, with 7 bases identical to TRBD1. This CDR3 spans 15 amino acids. V dropped 0 bases and J dropped 5; count of bases not matched to a gene: 6. Per germline, CDR1 SGHTA and CDR2 FQGNSA. The CDR3 protein is CASSLAGGRGETQYF. DNA of the CDR3: TGTGCCAGCAGCTTAGCCGGTGGCAGGGGGGAGACCCAGTACTTC.

The chain couples TRBV27 to TRBJ2-7; a possible D gene is TRBD1 (5 bases). Germline CDR1 and CDR2: MNHEY and SMNVEV (reference sequence). This CDR3 is 13 amino acids long. V lost 10 bases and J 0 bases, leaving 13 bases between the germline ends. The CDR3 protein is CATSRVSSYEQYF. In nucleotides, the CDR3 is TGTGCCACCTCCAGGGTTAGCTCCTACGAGCAGTACTTC.

The chain is built from TRBV5-8 and TRBJ2-7, with 9 bases aligning to TRBD2. CDR1 is SGHTS, CDR2 YDEGEE, per germline. V was clipped by 0 bases and J by 2 bases; unmatched bases: 15. The CDR3 runs to 19 residues. This CDR3 is CASSLEGRVSGSPPYEQYF. CDR3 bases: TGTGCCAGCAGCTTGGAGGGCAGGGTTAGCGGGAGTCCGCCCTACGAGCAGTACTTC.

This sequence joins TRBV6-5 and TRBJ2-7, with 10 bases lining up with TRBD1. In germline, CDR1 is MNHEY, CDR2 SVGAGI. The junction had 3 bases not matched to a gene; V was cut back by 7 bases and J by 0 bases. The CDR3 consists of 14 residues. CDR3 bases: TGTGCCAGCACTTGGACAGGGGGCTCCTACGAGCAGTACTTC. The encoded protein is CASTWTGGSYEQYF.

The chain recombines TRBV28 with TRBJ2-1; 12 bases fit TRBD2. Unmatched junction bases numbered 8, after V lost 6 bases and J lost 2 bases. The CDR3 has 17 residues. Germline CDR1 is MDHEN and CDR2 is SYDVKM. The CDR3 is CASRTTSGRGAYNEQFF. In nucleotides, the CDR3 is TGTGCCAGCAGGACGACTAGCGGGAGAGGGGCCTACAATGAGCAGTTCTTC.

The chain couples TRBV5-1 to TRBJ1-4; unclear D gene. Trimming removed 6 bases from V and 5 bases from J, with 17 bases in between. Germline V lookup: CDR1 SGHRS, CDR2 YFSETQ. The CDR3 is 15 amino acids. CDR3 in DNA: TGCGCCAGCACTGGCAGCCCGTACGGGAATGAAAAACTGTTTTTT. Translating gives CASTGSPYGNEKLFF.